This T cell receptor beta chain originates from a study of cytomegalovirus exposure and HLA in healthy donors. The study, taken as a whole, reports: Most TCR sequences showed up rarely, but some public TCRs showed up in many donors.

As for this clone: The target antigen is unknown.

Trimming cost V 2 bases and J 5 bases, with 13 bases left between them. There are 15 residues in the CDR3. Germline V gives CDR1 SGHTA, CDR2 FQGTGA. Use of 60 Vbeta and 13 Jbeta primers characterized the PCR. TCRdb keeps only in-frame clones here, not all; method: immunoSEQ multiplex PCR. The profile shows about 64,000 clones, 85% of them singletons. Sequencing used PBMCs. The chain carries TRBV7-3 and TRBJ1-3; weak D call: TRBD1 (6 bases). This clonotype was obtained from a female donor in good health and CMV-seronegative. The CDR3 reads CASSLHGQGRNTIYF. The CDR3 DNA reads TGTGCCAGCAGCTTACACGGTCAGGGGAGAAACACCATATATTTT.